The 15 T cell receptor beta chains below come from one sample, sequenced in a study of blood T cell repertoires in COVID-19. Only in-frame clones appear in the TCRdb table, and some are missing; sequencing was by immunoSEQ multiplex PCR. The sample has about 230,000 clones, approximately 88% seen once. What was sequenced was peripheral blood. The receptors here all came from a man aged 35-49 years with acute or convalescent COVID-19.

In nucleotides, the CDR3 is TGTGCCAGCAGTCTCGTGAGGTTGAACACTGAAGCTTTCTTT. It specifies CASSLVRLNTEAFF. V usage is TRBV11-2 and J usage is TRBJ1-1, with D hard to call. V lost 6 bases, J lost 0 bases, and 11 bases lay in between. This CDR3 is built from 14 residues. Germline V gene data show CDR1 as SGHAT and CDR2 as FQNNGV.

This CDR3 is CASSSGSWYTQYF. Here the CDR3 DNA reads TGTGCCAGCAGTAGCGGGAGTTGGTATACGCAGTATTTT. The V and J genes are TRBV2 and TRBJ2-3; the match to TRBD2 covers 8 bases. V trimming: 5 bases; J trimming: 7 bases; junction bases outside the gene matches: 5. The length of the CDR3 is 13 residues. Germline V gene data show CDR1 as SNHLY and CDR2 as FYNNEI. The variable domain in full, with the rest retrieved from reference TRBV2 and TRBJ2-3, is EPEVTQTPSHQVTQMGQEVILRCVPISNHLYFYWYRQILGQKVEFLVSFYNNEISEKSEIFDDQFSVERPDGSNFTLKIRSTKLEDSAMYFCASSSGSWYTQYFGPGTRLTVL.

V usage is TRBV4-2 and J usage is TRBJ2-1, with D perhaps TRBD2 (5 bases). The CDR3 is made up of 14 amino acids. Germline CDR1 LGHNA, CDR2 YNFKEQ. The V gene lost 4 bases and the J gene lost 10 bases, with 17 bases spanning the gap. The CDR3 coding sequence is TGTGCCAGCAGCCCTAGCTCGGGTTTTTTAGAGCAGTTCTTC. As protein: CASSPSSGFLEQFF.

The V and J genes are TRBV7-9 and TRBJ1-1; D is unclear. Germline values: CDR1 SEHNR, CDR2 FQNEAQ (reference sequence). V gave up 7 bases and J gave up 4 bases, with 7 bases separating them. The CDR3 has 11 residues. This chain's CDR3 is CASNLGTEAFF. The CDR3 DNA follows: TGTGCCAGCAACCTAGGCACTGAAGCTTTCTTT. The variable domain in full, with the rest retrieved from reference TRBV7-9 and TRBJ1-1, is DTGVSQNPRHKITKRGQNVTFRCDPISEHNRLYWYRQTLGQGPEFLTYFQNEAQLEKSRLLSDRFSAERPKGSFSTLEIQRTEQGDSAMYLCASNLGTEAFFGQGTRLTVV.

This chain connects TRBV5-6 to TRBJ1-2, with D possibly being TRBD1 (5 bases). The CDR3 covers 14 residues. Trimming removed 0 bases at V and 4 bases at J, with 10 bases between. Germline CDR1 and CDR2: SGHDT and YYEEEE. The CDR3 DNA reads as TGTGCCAGCAGCTTGGCGGGCAGGGCCTATGGCTACACCTTC. Its translation: CASSLAGRAYGYTF.

The V gene is TRBV5-4, the J gene TRBJ1-1; 8 nucleotides agree with TRBD1. CDR1 SGHNT and CDR2 YYREEE come from the germline V gene (reference sequence). J lost 11 bases, V lost 4 bases, and 7 bases had no gene match. The CDR3 is 12 amino acids. CDR3 amino acids: CASSRGQGGAFF. DNA of the CDR3: TGTGCCAGCAGCCGAGGACAGGGTGGTGCTTTCTTT.

This chain links TRBV10-3 with TRBJ1-3; perhaps TRBD1 as D (5 bases). The CDR3 has 16 residues. The V end was cut by 9 bases, the J end by 1 base, with 19 bases between. Germline V gives CDR1 ENHRY, CDR2 SYGVKD. The CDR3 sequence is CAIKPGGLISGNTIYF. The CDR3 DNA is TGTGCCATTAAGCCGGGGGGTCTTATTTCTGGAAACACCATATATTTT.

This rearrangement joins TRBV4-1 to TRBJ2-7, with 8 bases that match TRBD1. With V trimmed by 3 bases and J by 2 bases, 3 bases remained unmatched. Germline V gene lookup returns CDR1 MGHRA and CDR2 YSYEKL. The CDR3 length is 14 residues. The DNA for the CDR3 is TGCGCCAGCAGCCAGGGGACAGGCACCTACGAGCAGTACTTC. Its translation is CASSQGTGTYEQYF.

The gene calls are TRBV9 and TRBJ1-5; 9 bases are a match to TRBD1. CDR3 size: 15 residues. Germline V lookup: CDR1 SGDLS, CDR2 YYNGEE. Trimming cost V 0 bases and J 4 bases; bases outside gene matches: 2. As DNA, the CDR3 is TGTGCCAGCAGCGTAGACGGGACAGGGAATCAGCCCCAGCATTTT. This codes for CASSVDGTGNQPQHF.

The DNA for the CDR3 is TGTGCCAGTAGTCCCACGTATGGGGCCGGGAGTGGCTACACCTTC. Protein: CASSPTYGAGSGYTF. The rearrangement joins TRBV19 to TRBJ1-2; possibly TRBD1 for D (5 bases). The CDR3 is 15 amino acids. Germline lookup yields CDR1 LNHDA and CDR2 SQIVND (reference sequence). V was shortened by 5 bases and J by 7 bases, with 20 bases between the two germline ends.

Turning to this clone: The sample contains more than one DNA sequence encoding this CDR3. The chain combines TRBV6-6 with TRBJ2-1, with TRBD2 identical over 9 bases. CDR3 size: 15 residues. CDR1 MNHNY and CDR2 SVGAGI come from the germline V gene (reference sequence). V trimming: 0 bases; J trimming: 6 bases; junction bases outside the gene matches: 3. CDR3 protein: CASSYSSGRGNEQFF. Written as DNA, the CDR3 is TGTGCCAGCAGTTACTCTAGCGGGAGAGGCAATGAGCAGTTCTTC.

The chain's CDR3 is CASSYETGIYEKLFF. For the CDR3, the DNA is TGTGCCAGCAGTTACGAGACAGGGATATATGAAAAACTGTTTTTT. The chain combines TRBV6-5 with TRBJ1-4; the match to TRBD1 covers 7 bases. The germline V gene has CDR1 MNHEY and CDR2 SVGAGI. With 2 bases clipped from V and 6 bases from J, the junction kept 6 bases outside the gene matches. This CDR3 is 15 amino acids long.

Remarks on this clone: Other DNA variants within this sample encode the same CDR3. The genes are TRBV30 and TRBJ2-1, with TRBD1 matching 10 bases. Germline loops: CDR1 GTSNPN, CDR2 SVGIG (reference sequence). There are 15 residues in the CDR3. The V and J ends lost 3 bases and 6 bases, in that order; junction bases with no gene match: 8. CDR3 bases: TGTGCCTGGAGCCTCGGGACAGGGGACTCCAATGAGCAGTTCTTC. Translated: CAWSLGTGDSNEQFF.

This sequence joins TRBV5-1 and TRBJ1-4; no clear D gene. V lost 4 bases to trimming and J lost 0 bases, with 16 bases between them. Germline V CDR1 and CDR2: SGHRS, YFSETQ. The length of the CDR3 is 17 residues. DNA for the CDR3: TGCGCCAGCAGCGTAGGATCCGGGATACCAACTAATGAAAAACTGTTTTTT. Protein sequence: CASSVGSGIPTNEKLFF. Filled out from reference TRBV5-1 and TRBJ1-4, the complete variable domain reads KAGVTQTPRYLIKTRGQQVTLSCSPISGHRSVSWYQQTPGQGLQFLFEYFSETQRNKGNFPGRFSGRQFSNSRSEMNVSTLELGDSALYLCASSVGSGIPTNEKLFFGSGTQLSVL.

Only one count was recorded for this clone. The V and J genes are TRBV15 and TRBJ1-4; D might be TRBD1 (6 bases). Between the trimmed V and J ends, which lost 7 bases and 2 bases, there was a span of 26 bases. This CDR3 is 19 amino acids long. From germline, CDR1 is LNHNV and CDR2 YYDKDF (reference sequence). The CDR3 loop is CATTESGTQGLFTNEKLFF. The CDR3 DNA is TGTGCCACCACCGAGAGCGGGACGCAGGGGCTTTTCACTAATGAAAAACTGTTTTTT.